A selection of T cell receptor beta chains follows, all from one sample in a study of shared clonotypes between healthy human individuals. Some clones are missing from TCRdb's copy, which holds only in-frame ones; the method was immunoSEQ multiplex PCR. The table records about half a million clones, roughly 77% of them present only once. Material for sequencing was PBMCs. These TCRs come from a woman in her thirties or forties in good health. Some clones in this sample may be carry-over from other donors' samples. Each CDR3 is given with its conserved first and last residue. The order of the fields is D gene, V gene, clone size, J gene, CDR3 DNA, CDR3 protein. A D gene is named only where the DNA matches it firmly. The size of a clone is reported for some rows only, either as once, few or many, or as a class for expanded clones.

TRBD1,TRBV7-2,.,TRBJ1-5,TGTGCCAGCAGCTTAACCTGGACAGGGGGCAATCAGCCCCAGCATTTT,CASSLTWTGGNQPQHF
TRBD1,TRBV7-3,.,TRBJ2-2,TGTGCCAGCAGTTCCACAGGGGTCTCGGGCGGGGAGCTGTTTTTT,CASSSTGVSGGELFF
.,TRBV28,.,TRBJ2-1,TGTGCCAGCAGTTTATTTACTTGGGGCGGAAACAATGAGCAGTTCTTC,CASSLFTWGGNNEQFF
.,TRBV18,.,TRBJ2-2,TGTGCCAGCTCACCCGAACCGATGGGAACCGGGGAGCTGTTTTTT,CASSPEPMGTGELFF
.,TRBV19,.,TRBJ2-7,TGTGCCAGTAGTAAGGTGGGGGTTACCTACGAGCAGTACTTC,CASSKVGVTYEQYF
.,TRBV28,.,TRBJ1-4,TGTGCCACTTGGGTAAATGAAAAACTGTTTTTT,CATWVNEKLFF
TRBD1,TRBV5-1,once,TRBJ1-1,TGCGCCAGCAGCTTGACCGGGACAGACACTGAAGCTTTCTTT,CASSLTGTDTEAFF
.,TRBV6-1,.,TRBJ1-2,TGTGCCAGCAGTGAACAGGGGCAAGTTTATGGCTACACCTTC,CASSEQGQVYGYTF
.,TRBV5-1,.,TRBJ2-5,TGCGCCAGCCACAAAACAGGGTCCCAAGAGACCCAGTACTTC,CASHKTGSQETQYF
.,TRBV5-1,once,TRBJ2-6,TGCGCCAGCAGCCTTTTATCTGGGGCCAACGTCCTGACTTTC,CASSLLSGANVLTF
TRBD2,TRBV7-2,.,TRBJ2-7,TGTGCCAGCAGCTTCTACGGGAGGGAAAACTACGAGCAGTACTTC,CASSFYGRENYEQYF
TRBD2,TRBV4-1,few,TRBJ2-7,TGCGCCAGCAGCCAAGTAGGGACTATCCCGTTTCGGGAGCAGTACTTC,CASSQVGTIPFREQYF
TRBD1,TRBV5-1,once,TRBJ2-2,TGCGCCAGCAGCTTTGACAGGGCGAACACCGGGGAGCTGTTTTTT,CASSFDRANTGELFF
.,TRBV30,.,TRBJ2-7,TGTGCCTGGAAGACTGGGGACGCCGTGGGAGAGCAGTACTTC,CAWKTGDAVGEQYF
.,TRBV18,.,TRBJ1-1,TGTGCCAGCTCACCATACACAATGAACACTGAAGCTTTCTTT,CASSPYTMNTEAFF
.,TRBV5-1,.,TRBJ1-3,TGCGCCAGCAGCCAAGGGACCTTAGGAACGGCAGACTCTGGAAACACCATATATTTT,CASSQGTLGTADSGNTIYF
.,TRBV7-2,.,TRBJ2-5,TGTGCCAGCAGCTTAGTGGGACCTGAGACCCAGTACTTC,CASSLVGPETQYF
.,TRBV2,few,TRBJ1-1,TGTGCCAGTCGAAAAACAGTGAACACTGAAGCTTTCTTT,CASRKTVNTEAFF
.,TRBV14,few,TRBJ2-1,TGTGCCAGCAGCCAAGACAGGGGATGGAATGAGCAGTTCTTC,CASSQDRGWNEQFF
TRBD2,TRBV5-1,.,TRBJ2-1,TGCGCCAGCAGCTCAGGACTAGCGGGAGCCTACAATGAGCAGTTCTTC,CASSSGLAGAYNEQFF
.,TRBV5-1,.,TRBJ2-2,TGCGCCAGCAGCCCGAGCGTCCCGAACACCGGGGAGCTGTTTTTT,CASSPSVPNTGELFF
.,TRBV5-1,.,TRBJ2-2,TGCGCCAGCAGCTTGCAGGGTAGCGTCTTGACCGGGGAGCTGTTTTTT,CASSLQGSVLTGELFF
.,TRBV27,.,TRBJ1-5,TGTGCCAGCAGTTTTGATGGATATAGCAATCAGCCCCAGCATTTT,CASSFDGYSNQPQHF
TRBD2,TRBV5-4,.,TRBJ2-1,TGTGCCAGCAGCCCCCCCGGACTAGCGGACTACAATGAGCAGTTCTTC,CASSPPGLADYNEQFF
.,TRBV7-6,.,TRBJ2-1,TGTGCCAGCAGCTTAGCAGCACAGTGGGAGCAGTTCTTC,CASSLAAQWEQFF
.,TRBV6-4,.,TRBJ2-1,TGTGCCAGCATAGGAGGGAATGAGCAGTTCTTC,CASIGGNEQFF
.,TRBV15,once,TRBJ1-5,TGTGCCACCAGCAGAGTTGAATATAGCAATCAGCCCCAGCATTTT,CATSRVEYSNQPQHF
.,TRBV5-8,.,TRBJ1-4,TGTGCCAGCAGCTTGAGGCCCGGGGGAGAAAAACTGTTTTTT,CASSLRPGGEKLFF
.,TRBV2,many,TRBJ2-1,TGTGCCAGCAGTGTTTGGCAGGGATCGAATGAGCAGTTCTTC,CASSVWQGSNEQFF
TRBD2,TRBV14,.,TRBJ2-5,TGTGCGCAGCCTTTAAGCAGGGTCCGAGGGAGTAATAGGGCTTCCCGGGGGGCCCAGTACTTC,CAQPLSRVRGSNRASRGAQYF
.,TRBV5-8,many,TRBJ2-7,TGTGCCAGCAGCCCTCCCGGGGCTACTTACGAGCAGTACTTC,CASSPPGATYEQYF
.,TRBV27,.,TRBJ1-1,TGTGCCAGCACCCCGGTGGCCTCCGTCACTGAAGCTTTCTTT,CASTPVASVTEAFF
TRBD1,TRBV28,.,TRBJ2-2,TGTGCCAGCAGGACAGGGGGCAGGGCCGGGGAGCTGTTTTTT,CASRTGGRAGELFF
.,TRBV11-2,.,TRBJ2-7,TGTGCCAGCAGCTTAGAAAACGGGGTCTCCTACGAGCAGTACTTC,CASSLENGVSYEQYF
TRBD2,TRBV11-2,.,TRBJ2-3,TGTGCCAGCAGCCCCCTAGCCGGCGGGAGCGGGAGGACGCAGTATTTT,CASSPLAGGSGRTQYF
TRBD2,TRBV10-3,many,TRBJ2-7,TGTGCCATCAGTGAGCCAGCTAGCGGGAGAGCTTCCTACGAGCAGTACTTC,CAISEPASGRASYEQYF
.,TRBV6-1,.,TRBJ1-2,TGTGCCAGCAGTGACTTCCGGGGACCAATATTCTCGTATGGCTACACCTTC,CASSDFRGPIFSYGYTF
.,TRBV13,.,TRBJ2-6,TGTGCCAGCAGCTGGGCCGACTCTGGGGCCAACGTCCTGACTTTC,CASSWADSGANVLTF
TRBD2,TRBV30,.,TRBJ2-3,TGTGTCTGGAGTCTAGCGGGAGTGGGAGATACGCAGTATTTT,CVWSLAGVGDTQYF
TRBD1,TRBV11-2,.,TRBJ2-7,TGTGCCAGCAGCTACACAGGGGACTACGAGCAGTACTTC,CASSYTGDYEQYF
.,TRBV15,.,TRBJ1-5,TGTGCCACCAGCAGAGATGTCTTCGAGCAGCCCCAGCATTTT,CATSRDVFEQPQHF
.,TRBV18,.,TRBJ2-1,TGTGCCAGCTCACCACCCGTCTCACGCTCCTACAATGAGCAGTTCTTC,CASSPPVSRSYNEQFF
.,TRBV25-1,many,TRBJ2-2,TGTGCCAGCAGTGAATCTACCGGGGAGCTGTTTTTT,CASSESTGELFF
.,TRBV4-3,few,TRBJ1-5,TGCGCCAGCAGCCAAGATCTCAATCAGCCCCAGCATTTT,CASSQDLNQPQHF
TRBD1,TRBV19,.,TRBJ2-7,TGTGCCAGTAGCTACAGGGGATTCCACGAGCAGTACTTC,CASSYRGFHEQYF
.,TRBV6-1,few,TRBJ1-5,TGTGCCAGCAGTGGGGACGGCGGCAGCAATCAGCCCCAGCATTTT,CASSGDGGSNQPQHF